This passage covers 22 T cell receptor beta chains from one sample sequenced in a study of blood T cell repertoires in COVID-19. Clones were read by immunoSEQ multiplex PCR, and TCRdb kept only the in-frame ones, dropping some. The profile covers 110,000 or so clones, with about 84% appearing a single time and roughly 1.6% taken by the ten largest. The source material was peripheral blood. The receptors come from a man aged 50 to 60 with acute or convalescent COVID-19.

This chain uses TRBV5-1 with TRBJ2-6; 8 nucleotides match TRBD1. Germline V CDR1 and CDR2: SGHRS, YFSETQ. The CDR3 sequence is 18 residues long. J lost 2 bases, V lost 0 bases, and 7 bases had no gene match. The CDR3 region is CASSLDAGGAPGANVLTF. DNA for the CDR3: TGCGCCAGCAGCTTGGATGCAGGGGGCGCTCCTGGGGCCAACGTCCTGACTTTC.

This clone was detected only a few times. The rearrangement uses TRBV19 and TRBJ2-7; 8 bases line up with TRBD1. Germline assignment: CDR1 LNHDA and CDR2 SQIVND (reference sequence). The CDR3 runs 13 residues. V trimming: 5 bases; J trimming: 4 bases; junction bases outside the gene matches: 4. CDR3 DNA sequence: TGTGCCAGTAGTTTCACAGGGGGTTACGAGCAGTACTTC. Amino acids: CASSFTGGYEQYF.

The sample holds one count of this clone. V usage is TRBV11-2 and J usage is TRBJ1-6; 10 bases are shared with TRBD1. Looked up from germline, CDR1 is SGHAT and CDR2 is FQNNGV. CDR3 length equals 15 residues. V lost 0 bases to trimming and J lost 9 bases; unmatched junction nucleotides: 2. The CDR3 DNA reads as TGTGCCAGCAGCTTAGATGGACAGGGGGTTTCACCCCTCCACTTT. It is translated as CASSLDGQGVSPLHF. The full variable domain, completed using reference TRBV11-2 and TRBJ1-6, is EAGVAQSPRYKIIEKRQSVAFWCNPISGHATLYWYQQILGQGPKLLIQFQNNGVVDDSQLPKDRFSAERLKGVDSTLKIQPAKLEDSAVYLCASSLDGQGVSPLHFGNGTRLTVT.

The sample holds one count of this clone. The V gene is TRBV6-1, the J gene TRBJ1-2; the D is unclear. Germline-derived CDR1 and CDR2 are MNHNS and SASEGT. This CDR3 contains 12 residues. Trimming cost V 3 bases and J 4 bases, with 6 bases left between them. The CDR3, as DNA: TGTGCCAGCAGTGAGGTGGCCTATGGCTACACCTTC. It codes for CASSEVAYGYTF.

The rearrangement joins TRBV24-1 to TRBJ2-1, with TRBD1 identical over 11 bases. The junction had 6 bases not matched to a gene; V was cut back by 2 bases and J by 7 bases. In germline, CDR1 is KGHDR, CDR2 SFDVKD. This CDR3 contains 16 residues. In DNA form, the CDR3 reads TGTGCCACCAGTGATTCGGGGACAGGGGGACGGAATGAGCAGTTCTTC. As protein: CATSDSGTGGRNEQFF.

This clone was picked up one time. The gene calls are TRBV27 and TRBJ2-7; 8 positions match TRBD2. This CDR3 comprises 17 residues. Germline loops: CDR1 MNHEY, CDR2 SMNVEV (reference sequence). Trimming at V came to 4 bases and at J to 5 bases, leaving 16 bases not matched to a gene. CDR3 protein: CASSSSGGGLRLDEQYF. As DNA, the CDR3 is TGTGCCAGCAGTTCATCCGGGGGGGGACTCCGCCTTGACGAGCAGTACTTC.

With respect to this clone: It is unclear where the CDR3 begins or ends on the DNA, so no DNA is shown, and the CDR3 is as TCRdb lists it. This chain joins TRBV6-5 and TRBJ1-1. Germline V gene lookup returns CDR1 MNHEY and CDR2 SVGAGI. The CDR3 contains 14 residues when both ends are counted. The CDR3 loop is CASSTSGGDTEAFF.

The chain links TRBV6-1 to TRBJ1-1; maybe TRBD1 (5 bases). Germline V gene data show CDR1 as MNHNS and CDR2 as SASEGT. The CDR3 runs to 14 residues. Between the trimmed V and J ends, which lost 2 bases and 3 bases, there was a span of 10 bases. The CDR3 is CASSEFGGDTEAFF. Here the CDR3 DNA reads TGTGCCAGCAGTGAATTTGGAGGGGACACTGAAGCTTTCTTT.

This clone turned up a few times. This chain joins TRBV10-3 and TRBJ1-2; D is undetermined. Trimming took 2 bases from V and 2 from J, leaving 6 bases between them. The V gene's germline CDR1 is ENHRY and CDR2 SYGVKD. The CDR3 has 13 residues. CDR3 region: CAISEDTNYGYTF. CDR3 DNA: TGTGCCATCAGTGAGGACACAAACTATGGCTACACCTTC.

This chain joins TRBV6-2 or TRBV6-3 and TRBJ1-3; 8 bases align to TRBD1. Germline V gene lookup returns CDR1 MNHEY and CDR2 SVGEGT. There are 17 residues in the CDR3. Losses at the gene ends were 6 bases for V and 0 bases for J; bases not matched to a gene: 10. The CDR3 loop is CASSPVLGQASGNTIYF. The CDR3 DNA is TGTGCCAGCAGCCCTGTCTTGGGACAGGCCTCTGGAAACACCATATATTTT.

The chain joins TRBV18 to TRBJ2-3; D is uncertain. V was shortened by 0 bases and J by 1 base, with 8 bases between the two germline ends. Per the germline V gene, CDR1 is KGHSH and CDR2 is LQKENI. There are 15 residues in the CDR3. CDR3 in amino acids: CASSPPSQRTDTQYF. CDR3 DNA: TGTGCCAGCTCACCACCATCACAGCGCACAGATACGCAGTATTTT.

This clone was seen more than once but under ten times. This rearrangement joins TRBV29-1 to TRBJ1-2, with 8 bases aligning to TRBD1. Trimming cost V 3 bases and J 8 bases; bases outside gene matches: 14. CDR3 length: 15 residues. Germline V gene data show CDR1 as SQVTM and CDR2 as ANQGSEA. The CDR3 is CSVDGRQGILGGYTF. DNA for the CDR3: TGCAGCGTTGACGGTAGACAGGGGATACTAGGAGGCTACACCTTC.

The gene calls are TRBV7-2 and TRBJ1-5, with D unresolved. Trimming took off 1 base at V and 5 bases at J, with 6 bases between the two ends. Per germline, CDR1 SGHTA and CDR2 FQGNSA. The CDR3 length is 13 residues. For the CDR3, the DNA is TGTGCCAGCAGCTTAGGGGCGCATCAGCCCCAGCATTTT. Protein: CASSLGAHQPQHF.

This rearrangement joins TRBV10-3 to TRBJ2-7; 7 positions match TRBD1. V shed 5 bases and J 2 bases; nucleotides not matched to a gene: 6. The germline gives CDR1 ENHRY, CDR2 SYGVKD. This CDR3 region has 14 residues. This CDR3 is CAISSSGTAYEQYF. The DNA for the CDR3 is TGTGCCATCAGTAGTTCCGGGACAGCCTACGAGCAGTACTTC.

This clone was seen a few times. V gene TRBV4-1 combines with J gene TRBJ2-7, with 8 bases that match TRBD1. Germline lookup yields CDR1 MGHRA and CDR2 YSYEKL. CDR3 length: 13 amino acids. Losses at the gene ends were 5 bases for V and 6 bases for J; bases not matched to a gene: 6. The DNA of the CDR3 is TGCGCCAGCAGCATAAGCAGGGGGCTCGAGCAGTACGTC. The encoded protein is CASSISRGLEQYV.

The count of this clone is one. The chain joins TRBV13 to TRBJ2-1; TRBD2 aligns across 11 bases. J lost 10 bases, V lost 4 bases, and 15 bases had no gene match. The CDR3 has 17 amino acids. Germline V gene lookup returns CDR1 PRHDT and CDR2 FYEKMQ (reference sequence). The CDR3 DNA reads TGTGCCAGCAGCTCCGCCCTAACTAGCGGGGGCTTTATGGAGCAGTTCTTC. It codes for CASSSALTSGGFMEQFF.

This chain links TRBV6-5 with TRBJ1-1; D not resolved. Trimming removed 7 bases from V and 4 bases from J, with 16 bases in between. Germline assignment: CDR1 MNHEY and CDR2 SVGAGI. The CDR3 contains 14 residues. The CDR3 DNA reads TGTGCCAGCACCCGGACGGGAAGATTCACTGAAGCTTTCTTT. This translates into CASTRTGRFTEAFF.

CDR3 sequence reads: CASSFEEETQYF. The CDR3 nucleotides read TGTGCCAGCAGCTTTGAGGAAGAGACCCAGTACTTC. This rearrangement joins TRBV5-5 to TRBJ2-5, with D uncertain. The CDR3 has 12 amino acids. CDR1 and CDR2 (germline): SGHKS, YYEKEE (reference sequence). V was cut by 2 bases and J by 3 bases, with 5 bases left in between.

The chain joins TRBV25-1 to TRBJ1-2, with D perhaps matching TRBD1 (5 bases). The ends were cut back, 10 bases at V and 6 bases at J, with 12 bases in the middle. CDR3 size: 11 residues. CDR1 and CDR2 (germline): MGHDK, SYGVNS. The chain's CDR3 is CATNGGDGYTF. The DNA of the CDR3 is TGTGCCACCAATGGGGGGGATGGCTACACCTTC.

This chain links TRBV14 with TRBJ1-2; 7 bases map to TRBD1. CDR3 length: 15 amino acids. Trimming took 4 bases from V and 8 from J; bases not matched to a gene: 13. Germline CDR1 and CDR2: SGHDN and FVKESK. The CDR3 sequence is CASSPTRQGVEGYTF. CDR3 in DNA: TGTGCCAGCAGCCCTACACGACAGGGAGTGGAGGGCTACACCTTC.

In its sample, this clone was seen a few times. This chain joins TRBV19 and TRBJ1-5; D is undetermined. Trimming took 1 base from V and 0 from J, leaving 4 bases between them. Germline CDR1 is LNHDA and CDR2 is SQIVND (reference sequence). The CDR3 consists of 14 residues. In nucleotides, the CDR3 is TGTGCCAGTAGTATAGTTTATAGCAATCAGCCCCAGCATTTT. It is translated as CASSIVYSNQPQHF.

The chain employs TRBV5-1 and TRBJ2-5, with D possibly being TRBD1 (6 bases). Between the trimmed V and J ends, which lost 3 bases and 5 bases, there was a span of 17 bases. This CDR3 is 15 amino acids long. Germline V gene sequence: CDR1 SGHRS, CDR2 YFSETQ. CDR3 bases: TGCGCCAGCAGCTCGGGAAGACAGGCAACGGAGACCCAGTACTTC. Translated: CASSSGRQATETQYF.